The clone carrying this T cell receptor (beta chain) came up a few times. Its specificity is unknown. This entry belongs to a study of T cells after yellow fever vaccination. Study findings and constraints: CD4 and CD8 compartments shared a small share of clonotypes, likely from convergent recombination. A large majority of primary-vaccination clones showed up again after the booster (around 95% CD4, about 87% CD8).

MiXCR was run by TCRdb on the 5' RACE reads, yielding one entry per CDR3 protein. The table lists approximately 330,000 distinct CDR3 sequences, approximately 4% of them singletons, with roughly 25% in the top ten. Germline assignment: CDR1 MDHEN and CDR2 SYDVKM. This CDR3 is built from 15 residues. The V end lost 7 bases, the J end lost 9 bases, and 22 bases lay between the germline ends. The sequencing used PBMCs, collected 5 days after the yellow fever booster vaccination. The sequence was obtained from a man aged 18 to 29 who received the YFV17D yellow fever vaccine. V is TRBV28 and J is TRBJ1-5; possible D gene TRBD1, 6 bases. The CDR3 spells CASTDSGGGRSPQHF. The DNA of the CDR3 is TGTGCCAGCACCGACTCGGGGGGCGGTAGATCGCCCCAGCATTTT.